This T cell receptor beta chain was sequenced during a study of cytomegalovirus exposure and HLA in healthy donors. Study-level findings and limits: High sensitivity and specificity were reportedly achieved when the classifier diagnosed cytomegalovirus status.

The study ran its PCR with 60 Vbeta and 13 Jbeta primers. Profiled with immunoSEQ multiplex PCR; TCRdb holds only in-frame clones, not every one. The sample table sets out tens of thousands of clones. Germline V gene lookup returns CDR1 LNHNV and CDR2 YYDKDF (reference sequence). With V trimmed by 3 bases and J by 1 base, 15 bases remained unmatched. The CDR3 spans 19 residues. Note on this clone: What it binds is not known.

This clonotype originated in a man aged 45-60 years in good health and CMV-seropositive. The chain uses TRBV15 and TRBJ2-3; 8 nucleotides align to TRBD2. Specimen: PBMCs. The CDR3 DNA is TGTGCCACCAGCAGGACCCTGCGAAGTAGCGGGACGGGCACAGATACGCAGTATTTT. Protein: CATSRTLRSSGTGTDTQYF.